The 19 T cell receptor beta chains below were found in one sample sequenced in a study of blood T cell repertoires in COVID-19. Some clones are missing from TCRdb's copy, which holds only in-frame ones; the method was immunoSEQ multiplex PCR. The sample holds roughly 250,000 clones, 75% to 90% seen once. The sample taken for sequencing was PBMCs or T cells enriched from blood (not recorded which). The receptors were gathered from a woman aged 30 to 39 who had recovered from COVID-19.

This rearrangement joins TRBV9 to TRBJ2-7; 8 bases match TRBD1. V was clipped by 0 bases and J by 5 bases; unmatched bases: 4. The CDR3 loop spans 14 amino acids. The germline gives CDR1 SGDLS, CDR2 YYNGEE. The CDR3 sequence is CASSVGDRFDEQYF. In DNA, the CDR3 is TGTGCCAGCAGCGTAGGGGACAGGTTCGACGAGCAGTACTTC. Drawing the rest from reference TRBV9 and TRBJ2-7, the complete variable domain is DSGVTQTPKHLITATGQRVTLRCSPRSGDLSVYWYQQSLDQGLQFLIQYYNGEERAKGNILERFSAQQFPDLHSELNLSSLELGDSALYFCASSVGDRFDEQYFGPGTRLTVT.

This rearrangement joins TRBV21-1 to TRBJ1-4. TRBV21-1 constitutes a pseudogene. This CDR3 comprises 11 residues. CDR3 in amino acids: CASTLREKLFF. CDR3 coding DNA: TGTGCCAGCACTCTCCGGGAAAAACTGTTTTTT.

This clone was counted once. The genes are TRBV18 and TRBJ2-3; D remains ambiguous. Germline V CDR1 and CDR2: KGHSH, LQKENI. V was trimmed by 3 bases and J by 0 bases, leaving 10 bases between them. CDR3 length: 15 amino acids. CDR3 in DNA: TGTGCCAGCTCACCTAATAGTTTTAGCACAGATACGCAGTATTTT. This encodes CASSPNSFSTDTQYF.

For the CDR3, the DNA is TGTGCCAGCAGCGGAGGGGTAGGTCGGCTCCAAGAGACCCAGTACTTC. Translation gives CASSGGVGRLQETQYF. The chain joins TRBV7-9 to TRBJ2-5; a weak D match, TRBD2 (6 bases). Germline assignment: CDR1 SEHNR and CDR2 FQNEAQ (reference sequence). Trimming took off 5 bases at V and 1 base at J, with 17 bases between the two ends. The CDR3 runs 16 residues.

The V gene is TRBV27, the J gene TRBJ1-1; unclear D gene. Looked up from germline, CDR1 is MNHEY and CDR2 is SMNVEV (reference sequence). CDR3 size: 16 residues. Trimming took 4 bases from V and 1 from J, leaving 16 bases between them. This CDR3 is CASSYRPGSQNTEAFF. In DNA, the CDR3 is TGTGCCAGCAGTTACCGCCCAGGTTCCCAGAACACTGAAGCTTTCTTT.

V and J are TRBV7-7 and TRBJ2-1, with D perhaps TRBD2 (5 bases). Germline CDR1 and CDR2: SSHAT and FNYEAQ (reference sequence). V lost 2 bases and J lost 8, with 16 bases in between. The CDR3 totals 15 residues. This CDR3 reads CASSLRPDGVDEQFF. CDR3 DNA sequence: TGTGCCAGCAGCTTAAGGCCCGACGGGGTTGATGAGCAGTTCTTC. Full variable domain (missing parts from reference TRBV7-7 and TRBJ2-1): GAGVSQSPRYKVTKRGQDVTLRCDPISSHATLYWYQQALGQGPEFLTYFNYEAQPDKSGLPSDRFSAERPEGSISTLTIQRTEQRDSAMYRCASSLRPDGVDEQFFGPGTRLTVL.

The genes are TRBV7-2 and TRBJ2-1; D not resolved. CDR1 SGHTA and CDR2 FQGNSA come from the germline V gene. The CDR3 has 11 amino acids. The V end lost 2 bases, the J end lost 9 bases, and 5 bases lay between the germline ends. Written as DNA, the CDR3 is TGTGCCAGCAGCTTACGTAGTGAGCAGTTCTTC. Translating gives CASSLRSEQFF. Using reference TRBV7-2 and TRBJ2-1 for the parts outside the CDR3, the full variable domain is GAGVSQSPSNKVTEKGKDVELRCDPISGHTALYWYRQSLGQGLEFLIYFQGNSAPDKSGLPSDRFSAERTGGSVSTLTIQRTQQEDSAVYLCASSLRSEQFFGPGTRLTVL.

The chain combines TRBV19 with TRBJ2-5; 7 nucleotides line up with TRBD1. The germline V gene has CDR1 LNHDA and CDR2 SQIVND (reference sequence). J lost 5 bases, V lost 3 bases, and 6 bases had no gene match. The CDR3 length is 14 residues. Written as DNA, the CDR3 is TGTGCCAGTAGTATCCAGGGGGTTGGGGAGACCCAGTACTTC. Translated, it gives CASSIQGVGETQYF.

This chain joins TRBV28 and TRBJ2-4; 9 nucleotides agree with TRBD1. Trimming at V came to 5 bases and at J to 2 bases, leaving 16 bases not matched to a gene. Germline-derived CDR1 and CDR2 are MDHEN and SYDVKM. The CDR3 covers 19 residues. The CDR3 region is CASSRGLHTGGDTKNIQYF. The CDR3 bases are TGTGCCAGCAGTAGGGGGCTACACACAGGGGGCGATACCAAAAACATTCAGTACTTC.

The chain links TRBV14 to TRBJ1-1; a possible D gene is TRBD1 (5 bases). Germline V gene lookup returns CDR1 SGHDN and CDR2 FVKESK. Trimming left V 4 bases short and J 7 bases short, with 10 bases between. The CDR3 totals 12 residues. The CDR3: CASSPGLSEAFF. CDR3 bases: TGTGCCAGCAGCCCGGGACTCAGTGAAGCTTTCTTT.

The rearrangement joins TRBV5-6 to TRBJ1-6, with TRBD1 identical over 7 bases. Trimming cost V 2 bases and J 7 bases; bases outside gene matches: 3. The CDR3 has 14 residues. The V gene's germline CDR1 is SGHDT and CDR2 YYEEEE. The CDR3 DNA is TGTGCCAGCAGCTTTGACAGGGAGAATTCACCCCTCCACTTT. This sequence encodes CASSFDRENSPLHF.

The chain uses TRBV5-1 and TRBJ2-5; TRBD2 matches 10 bases. Unmatched junction bases numbered 4, after V lost 4 bases and J lost 4 bases. The CDR3 has 14 residues. Germline loops: CDR1 SGHRS, CDR2 YFSETQ. CDR3 sequence reads: CASSLRLAGETQYF. CDR3 nucleotides: TGCGCCAGCAGCCTAAGACTAGCGGGAGAGACCCAGTACTTC.

J is TRBJ2-5 and V is TRBV6-5; 8 bases map to TRBD2. Germline V gene sequence: CDR1 MNHEY, CDR2 SVGAGI. With 4 bases clipped from V and 5 bases from J, the junction kept 12 bases outside the gene matches. The CDR3 covers 16 residues. The CDR3 bases are TGTGCCAGCAGTTCTTATACAGGACGCGGGGGGGAGACCCAGTACTTC. It yields the protein CASSSYTGRGGETQYF.

CDR3 in amino acids: CTSSHTSGSLQETQYF. The CDR3 DNA is TGCACCAGCAGCCACACTAGCGGGTCCCTCCAAGAGACCCAGTACTTC. The chain is built from TRBV1 and TRBJ2-5; no check of the table's D call, TRBD2, against the DNA was made. TRBV1 is recorded as a pseudogene. The CDR3 sequence is 16 residues long.

The chain links TRBV27 to TRBJ2-7, with a tentative D call TRBD2 (6 bases). The germline V gene encodes CDR1 MNHEY and CDR2 SMNVEV (reference sequence). With 2 bases removed from V and 6 bases from J, the gap between germline ends came to 20 bases. The CDR3 runs to 16 residues. The chain's CDR3 is CASSLRFRELVGEQYF. The CDR3 DNA sequence: TGTGCCAGCAGTTTAAGGTTCCGGGAGTTGGTAGGCGAGCAGTACTTC.

The V gene is TRBV4-1, the J gene TRBJ2-7; TRBD1 aligns across 9 bases. Unmatched junction bases numbered 4, after V lost 4 bases and J lost 0 bases. Germline V gene lookup returns CDR1 MGHRA and CDR2 YSYEKL. The CDR3 covers 15 residues. The chain's CDR3 is CASSRTGATSYEQYF. The CDR3 DNA sequence: TGCGCCAGCAGCCGGACAGGGGCAACCTCCTACGAGCAGTACTTC.

V and J are TRBV5-1 and TRBJ1-2, with no clear D. The CDR3 runs to 13 residues. Trimming pared 0 bases from V and 6 bases from J, leaving 9 bases between. CDR1 is SGHRS and CDR2 is YFSETQ in the germline V gene. Here the CDR3 DNA reads TGCGCCAGCAGCTTGGTCTACAGTCATGGCTACACCTTC. Translation: CASSLVYSHGYTF.

This chain links TRBV7-2 with TRBJ1-4; the D gene is possibly TRBD1 (6 bases). CDR1 is SGHTA, CDR2 FQGNSA, per germline. With 6 bases removed from V and 7 bases from J, the gap between germline ends came to 15 bases. CDR3 length: 14 residues. CDR3 in DNA: TGTGCCAGCAGTCTCACAGGGATGCCTGAAAAACTGTTTTTT. Translating it yields CASSLTGMPEKLFF.

This clone was recorded a few times. CDR3 sequence: CASSLGQLSYEAFF. The CDR3 DNA is TGTGCCAGTAGTCTCGGACAGCTTAGCTATGAAGCTTTCTTT. This sequence joins TRBV19 and TRBJ1-1; tentative D call: TRBD1 (6 bases). CDR1 and CDR2 (germline): LNHDA, SQIVND (reference sequence). V was trimmed by 5 bases and J by 7 bases, leaving 17 bases between them. The CDR3 contains 14 residues.